The present T cell receptor beta chain was sequenced within a study of blood T cell repertoires in COVID-19. This CDR3 region has 14 residues. The germline V gene encodes CDR1 SGHRS and CDR2 YFSETQ. Germline trimming cut 4 bases from V and 2 bases from J; bases unmatched to any gene: 3. Data came from immunoSEQ multiplex PCR; TCRdb stores just in-frame clones and leaves some out. The repertoire includes under 400,000 clones, approximately 89% of them detected once, and 3.9% sits in the top ten. The sample consisted of peripheral blood. This chain joins TRBV5-1 and TRBJ1-5, with 7 nucleotides matching TRBD1. The receptor was isolated from a woman aged 60 to 75 with COVID-19, enrolled during active disease. CDR3 sequence reads: CASSVTGGNQPQHF. The CDR3 nucleotides are TGCGCCAGCAGCGTTACAGGGGGCAATCAGCCCCAGCATTTT.